Below are 18 T cell receptor beta chains sequenced from a single sample in a study of T-cell reconstitution after alpha-beta-depleted transplantation in children. It was with unique molecular identifiers that the TCRbeta library was prepared. TCRdb called the PCR reads again in MiXCR, with one record for every CDR3 protein. This repertoire shows hundreds of thousands of distinct CDR3 sequences, about 12% found once; its top ten account for 2% to 3%. The specimen was PBMCs from the stem cell graft donor, collected from the stem cell graft. Receptors were obtained from a human donor who donated a stem cell graft to a child with acute lymphoblastic leukemia.

V usage is TRBV29-1 and J usage is TRBJ2-1; a weak D match, TRBD2 (5 bases). CDR1 and CDR2 (germline): SQVTM, ANQGSEA. This CDR3 has 13 amino acids. V lost 3 bases, J lost 11 bases, and 17 bases lay in between. The CDR3 reads CSVETVSAGQQFF. CDR3 bases: TGCAGCGTTGAGACGGTGTCGGCGGGTCAGCAGTTCTTC.

This sequence joins TRBV20-1 and TRBJ2-7; D gene ambiguous. The germline V gene has CDR1 DFQATT and CDR2 SNEGSKA (reference sequence). The CDR3 runs 16 residues. V dropped 0 bases and J dropped 3 bases, with 18 bases sitting between them. CDR3 sequence reads: CSARDIRAVLGYEQYF. CDR3 DNA sequence: TGCAGTGCTAGAGATATCCGGGCCGTCCTGGGCTACGAGCAGTACTTC.

The gene calls are TRBV6-5 and TRBJ2-1; 9 positions agree with TRBD2. CDR1 and CDR2 from the germline V gene are MNHEY and SVGAGI. CDR3 size: 15 residues. The V and J ends lost 4 bases and 9 bases, in that order; junction bases with no gene match: 10. The DNA for the CDR3 is TGTGCCAGCAGTTTCCAACTAGCGGGTGTCCCTGAGCAGTTCTTC. The encoded protein is CASSFQLAGVPEQFF.

This clonotype was seen many times. DNA for the CDR3: TGCGCCAGCAGCCCAGTTGGGGACACTGAAGCTTTCTTT. It specifies CASSPVGDTEAFF. This chain links TRBV4-3 with TRBJ1-1; no definite D call. Trimming took off 4 bases at V and 3 bases at J, with 9 bases between the two ends. Germline values: CDR1 LGHNA, CDR2 YSLEER. This CDR3 is 13 amino acids long.

The table lists this clonotype with many counts. The genes are TRBV29-1 and TRBJ2-7; no clear D gene. CDR1 is SQVTM and CDR2 is ANQGSEA in the germline V gene. The CDR3 has 12 residues. The ends were cut back, 4 bases at V and 0 bases at J, with 7 bases in the middle. The CDR3 spells CSVGEFSYEQYF. The CDR3 DNA sequence: TGCAGCGTTGGGGAATTCTCCTACGAGCAGTACTTC.

This clonotype was counted ten times or more. This sequence joins TRBV4-3 and TRBJ2-7, with a weak D call TRBD2 (6 bases). CDR3 length: 14 amino acids. CDR1 and CDR2 from the germline V gene are LGHNA and YSLEER. Trimming took off 0 bases at V and 7 bases at J, with 13 bases between the two ends. Written as DNA, the CDR3 is TGCGCCAGCAGCCAAGATAGGGAGGCTGGGGAGCAGTACTTC. Amino acid sequence: CASSQDREAGEQYF.

The chain recombines TRBV28 with TRBJ1-5; D is possibly TRBD1 (6 bases). Looked up from germline, CDR1 is MDHEN and CDR2 is SYDVKM. The V end lost 5 bases, the J end lost 1 base, and 12 bases lay between the germline ends. CDR3 size: 15 residues. CDR3: CASSRWGQSNQPQHF. The CDR3 bases are TGTGCCAGCAGTCGATGGGGGCAGAGCAATCAGCCCCAGCATTTT.

In its sample, this clonotype was seen many times. The rearrangement uses TRBV3-1 and TRBJ2-2, with TRBD2 as a possible D gene (6 bases). The CDR3 extends over 17 amino acids. V was trimmed by 4 bases and J by 6 bases, leaving 21 bases between them. The V gene's germline CDR1 is LGHDT and CDR2 YNNKEL (reference sequence). The CDR3 nucleotides read TGTGCCAGCAGCCTGCGGGACTCGGGGAAAAGGGCCGGGGAGCTGTTTTTT. Translating gives CASSLRDSGKRAGELFF.

This clonotype has ten or more counts. CDR3 DNA sequence: TGTGCCAGCAGCGAAGAGACCGGGACCTACGAGCAGTACTTC. It is translated as CASSEETGTYEQYF. The chain recombines TRBV5-6 with TRBJ2-7, with D possibly being TRBD2 (5 bases). With 4 bases removed from V and 2 bases from J, the gap between germline ends came to 13 bases. The germline V gene encodes CDR1 SGHDT and CDR2 YYEEEE. The CDR3 length is 14 residues.

This clonotype has at least ten counts. The rearrangement uses TRBV28 and TRBJ2-1, with no clear D. The germline V gene has CDR1 MDHEN and CDR2 SYDVKM. The CDR3 loop spans 12 amino acids. The ends were cut back, 6 bases at V and 4 bases at J, with 7 bases in the middle. CDR3 in DNA: TGTGCCAGCAGGATGGGTTACAATGAGCAGTTCTTC. It is translated as CASRMGYNEQFF.

The genes are TRBV28 and TRBJ2-1; TRBD2 matches 13 bases. Trimming at V came to 3 bases and at J to 6 bases, leaving 5 bases not matched to a gene. This CDR3 is 16 amino acids long. Germline V lookup: CDR1 MDHEN, CDR2 SYDVKM. CDR3 in amino acids: CASSLRTSGRPNEQFF. DNA of the CDR3: TGTGCCAGCAGTTTGCGGACTAGCGGGAGACCCAATGAGCAGTTCTTC.

In its sample, this clonotype was seen many times. The chain uses TRBV7-2 and TRBJ2-7; possible D gene TRBD2, 6 bases. The germline V gene has CDR1 SGHTA and CDR2 FQGNSA. V lost 0 bases to trimming and J lost 5 bases, with 14 bases between them. CDR3 length equals 15 residues. The CDR3 loop reads CASSLAAGTANEQYF. CDR3 nucleotides: TGTGCCAGCAGCTTAGCGGCCGGGACTGCCAACGAGCAGTACTTC. The entire variable domain, with the rest obtained from reference TRBV7-2 and TRBJ2-7, is as follows: GAGVSQSPSNKVTEKGKDVELRCDPISGHTALYWYRQSLGQGLEFLIYFQGNSAPDKSGLPSDRFSAERTGGSVSTLTIQRTQQEDSAVYLCASSLAAGTANEQYFGPGTRLTVT.

This clonotype was seen repeatedly, ten times or more. This chain joins TRBV12-3 or TRBV12-4 and TRBJ2-1; 7 nucleotides match TRBD1. This CDR3 has 13 amino acids. The junction had 7 bases not matched to a gene; V was cut back by 10 bases and J by 4 bases. The CDR3 is CAISGQLYNEQFF. In nucleotides, the CDR3 is TGTGCCATATCGGGACAGCTTTACAATGAGCAGTTCTTC.

This clonotype showed up many times. The chain employs TRBV7-9 and TRBJ2-1, with D possibly matching TRBD2 (5 bases). The CDR3 extends over 18 amino acids. The V gene lost 4 bases and the J gene lost 4 bases, with 23 bases spanning the gap. CDR1 SEHNR and CDR2 FQNEAQ come from the germline V gene (reference sequence). For the CDR3, the DNA is TGTGCCAGCAGCTCCAGGACTGGAGCTCCCAACCCGTACAATGAGCAGTTCTTC. As protein: CASSSRTGAPNPYNEQFF.

This clonotype was seen at least ten times. V gene TRBV5-1 combines with J gene TRBJ2-1; TRBD1 agrees at 7 bases. The CDR3 loop spans 13 amino acids. V trimming: 0 bases; J trimming: 10 bases; junction bases outside the gene matches: 4. Germline V gene lookup returns CDR1 SGHRS and CDR2 YFSETQ. The CDR3 spells CASSLGQGDEQFF. Written as DNA, the CDR3 is TGCGCCAGCAGCTTGGGACAGGGTGACGAGCAGTTCTTC.

This clonotype was detected ten times or more. The chain uses TRBV7-2 and TRBJ2-1; no clear D gene. The V gene lost 6 bases and the J gene lost 0 bases, with 12 bases spanning the gap. The CDR3 loop spans 15 amino acids. Per germline, CDR1 SGHTA and CDR2 FQGNSA. The CDR3 region has the DNA TGTGCCAGCAGTCTGGGCCCTAGCTCCTACAATGAGCAGTTCTTC. Protein: CASSLGPSSYNEQFF.

This clonotype was counted at least ten times. V is TRBV4-1 and J is TRBJ1-4, with D unresolved. Germline values: CDR1 MGHRA, CDR2 YSYEKL. V was cut by 4 bases and J by 1 base, with 7 bases left in between. The CDR3 covers 14 residues. CDR3 bases: TGCGCCAGCAGCCTCCCAAGAACTAATGAAAAACTGTTTTTT. The encoded protein is CASSLPRTNEKLFF.

The chain carries TRBV4-3 and TRBJ1-6, with D tentatively TRBD1 (5 bases). This CDR3 has 16 residues. V shed 0 bases and J shed 10 bases, with 16 bases lying between them. Per the germline V gene, CDR1 is LGHNA and CDR2 is YSLEER. This chain's CDR3 is CASSQDRGIRSSPLHF. In DNA, the CDR3 is TGCGCCAGCAGCCAAGATCGGGGGATCCGCTCCTCACCCCTCCACTTT.